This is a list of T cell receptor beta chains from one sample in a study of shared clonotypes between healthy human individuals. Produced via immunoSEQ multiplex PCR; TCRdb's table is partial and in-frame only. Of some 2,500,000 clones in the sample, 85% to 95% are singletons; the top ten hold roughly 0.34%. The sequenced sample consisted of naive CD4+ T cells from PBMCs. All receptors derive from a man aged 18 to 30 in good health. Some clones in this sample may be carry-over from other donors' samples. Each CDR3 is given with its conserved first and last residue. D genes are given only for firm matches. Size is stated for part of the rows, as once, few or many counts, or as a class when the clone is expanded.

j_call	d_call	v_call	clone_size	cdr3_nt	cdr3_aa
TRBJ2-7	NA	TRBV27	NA	TGTGCCAGCAGTTTAATAGGATTATCCTACGAGCAGTACTTC	CASSLIGLSYEQYF
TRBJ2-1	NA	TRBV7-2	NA	TGTGCCAGCAGCTTAGAACTTTCTAACAATGAGCAGTTCTTC	CASSLELSNNEQFF
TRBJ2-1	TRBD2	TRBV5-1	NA	TGCGCCAGCAGGTCAACCGGGACTAGAGGGGCTAATGAGCAGTTCTTC	CASRSTGTRGANEQFF
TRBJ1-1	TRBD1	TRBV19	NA	TGTGCCAGTAGAGAAAGACAGGGTCAGGGCACTGAAGCTTTCTTT	CASRERQGQGTEAFF
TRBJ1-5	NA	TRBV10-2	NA	TGCGCCAGCAGCGGGTGGGGGGGAGCTAGCAATCAGCCCCAGCATTTT	CASSGWGGASNQPQHF
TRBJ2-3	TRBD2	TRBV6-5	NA	TGTGCCAGCAGCTTAAGCGGGAGGCCTCCAGATACGCAGTATTTT	CASSLSGRPPDTQYF
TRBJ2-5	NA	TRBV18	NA	TGTGCCAGCTCACCAGGACTCCAAGAGACCCAGTACTTC	CASSPGLQETQYF
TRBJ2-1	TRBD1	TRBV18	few	TGTGCCAGCTCACTAGGGACAGGGAATGAGCAGTTCTTC	CASSLGTGNEQFF
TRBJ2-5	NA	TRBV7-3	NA	TGTGCCAGCGCGAGGGGGAGCCAAGAGACCCAGTACTTC	CASARGSQETQYF
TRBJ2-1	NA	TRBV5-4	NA	TGTGCCAGCAGCCTCCTTCGGCGGGGAAGCTCCTACAATGAGCAGTTCTTC	CASSLLRRGSSYNEQFF
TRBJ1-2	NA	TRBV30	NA	TGTGCCTGGGGTCCCCTCCCCAGGCAGGGTGACTATGGCTACACCTTC	CAWGPLPRQGDYGYTF
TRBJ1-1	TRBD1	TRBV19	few	TGTGCCAGTAGTTGGGACAGAAACACTGAAGCTTTCTTT	CASSWDRNTEAFF
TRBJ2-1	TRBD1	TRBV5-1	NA	TGCGCCAGCAGCCGCCTCCCGGGACAGGGATTCAATGAGCAGTTCTTC	CASSRLPGQGFNEQFF
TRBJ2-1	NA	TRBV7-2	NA	TGTGCCAGCAGCCCGTACCTTACAGGTGTAACCTACAATGAGCAGTTCTTC	CASSPYLTGVTYNEQFF
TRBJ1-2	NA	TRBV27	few	TGTGCCAGCAAGCGGGACGGAGCCTATGGCTACACCTTC	CASKRDGAYGYTF
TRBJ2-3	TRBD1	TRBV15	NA	TGTGCCACCAGCAGAGATCCCCCGGGACAGAGACTACCCGGAGATACGCAGTATTTT	CATSRDPPGQRLPGDTQYF
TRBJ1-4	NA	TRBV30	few	TGTGCCTGGAGTGTGGTCCCCGAAAAACTGTTTTTT	CAWSVVPEKLFF
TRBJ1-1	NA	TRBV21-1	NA	TGTGCCAGCAGCAAGCTGGTTGGGGGCAGGGGGCAAGATACTGAAGCTTTCTTT	CASSKLVGGRGQDTEAFF
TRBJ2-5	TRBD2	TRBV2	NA	TGTGCCAGCAGTGGTCTGGGGGGGGAGACCCAGTACTTC	CASSGLGGETQYF
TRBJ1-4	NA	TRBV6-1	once	TGTGCCAGCAGAGATAGGGGAACTAATGAAAAACTGTTTTTT	CASRDRGTNEKLFF
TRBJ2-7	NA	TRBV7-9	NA	TGTGCCAGCAGCTTACTTAGTCTTGGAGGGGAGCAGTACTTC	CASSLLSLGGEQYF
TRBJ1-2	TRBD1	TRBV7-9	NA	TGTGCCAGCAGGCGACAGGGTGATAACTATGGCTACACCTTC	CASRRQGDNYGYTF
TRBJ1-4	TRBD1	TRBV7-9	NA	TGTGCCAGCACCCCGGGACAGGGGGCTCCTAATGAAAAACTGTTTTTT	CASTPGQGAPNEKLFF
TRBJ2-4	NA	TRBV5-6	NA	TGTGCCAGCAGTCCGGGGCCCGGGAACATTCAGTACTTC	CASSPGPGNIQYF
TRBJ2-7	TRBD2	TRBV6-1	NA	TGTGCCAGCAGTGCTAGCGGGAGAACCTACGAGCAGTACTTC	CASSASGRTYEQYF
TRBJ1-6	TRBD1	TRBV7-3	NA	TGTGCCAGCAGCTTAGGACAGGGAGATTCACCCCTCCACTTT	CASSLGQGDSPLHF
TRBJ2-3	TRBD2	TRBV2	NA	TGTGCCAGCAGGAGGGGACTAGCGGAGAGGGGGGATACGCAGTATTTT	CASRRGLAERGDTQYF
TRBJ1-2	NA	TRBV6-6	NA	TGTGCCAGCAGCCCTAGGTTCTATGGCTACACCTTC	CASSPRFYGYTF
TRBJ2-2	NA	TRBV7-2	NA	TGTGCCAGCAGCTTAGTAGGCGGGCCGAACACCGGGGAGCTGTTTTTT	CASSLVGGPNTGELFF
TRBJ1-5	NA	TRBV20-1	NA	TGCAGTGCCAAATTGTGGGGGCCCCAGCATTTT	CSAKLWGPQHF
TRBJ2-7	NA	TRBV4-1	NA	TGCGCCAGCAGCCAAGATTATTCCAGGGGCGGCGAGCAGTACTTC	CASSQDYSRGGEQYF
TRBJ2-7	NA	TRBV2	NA	TGTGCCAGCAGCCTCTCCTACGAGCAGTACTTC	CASSLSYEQYF
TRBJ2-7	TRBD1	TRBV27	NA	TGTGCCAGCAGTTTATACCCCACAGGGGGCGGCTACGAGCAGTACTTC	CASSLYPTGGGYEQYF
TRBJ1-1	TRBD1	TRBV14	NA	TGTGCCAGCAGCCGCCTGGGACAGGCAAAACGGAACACTGAAGCTTTCTTT	CASSRLGQAKRNTEAFF
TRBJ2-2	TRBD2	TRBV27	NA	TGTGCCAGCTTTCCTAGCGGGCTGGTCCGGAACACCGGGGAGCTGTTTTTT	CASFPSGLVRNTGELFF
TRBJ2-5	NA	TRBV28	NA	TGTGCCAGCAGATGGAGTATTAGGGAGACCCAGTACTTC	CASRWSIRETQYF
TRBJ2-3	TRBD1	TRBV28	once	TGTGCCAGCAGTTTAAGAGGGGGCCGCCCAGATACGCAGTATTTT	CASSLRGGRPDTQYF
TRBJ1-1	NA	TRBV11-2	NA	TGTGCCAGCAGCTTAAAAGTTACAGGGATTGAAGCTTTCTTT	CASSLKVTGIEAFF